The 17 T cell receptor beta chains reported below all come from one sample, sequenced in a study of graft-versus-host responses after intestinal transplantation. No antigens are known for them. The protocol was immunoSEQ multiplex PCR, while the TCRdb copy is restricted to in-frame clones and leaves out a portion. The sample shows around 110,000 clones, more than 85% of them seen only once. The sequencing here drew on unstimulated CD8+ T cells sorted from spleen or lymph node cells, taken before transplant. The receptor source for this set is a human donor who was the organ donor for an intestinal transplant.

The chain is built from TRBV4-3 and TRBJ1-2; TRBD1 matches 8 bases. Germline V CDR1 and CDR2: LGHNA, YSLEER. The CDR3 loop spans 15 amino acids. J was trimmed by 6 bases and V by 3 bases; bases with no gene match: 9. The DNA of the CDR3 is TGCGCCAGCAGCCACTTTACAGGGGGGGGAGATGGCTACACCTTC. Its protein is CASSHFTGGGDGYTF.

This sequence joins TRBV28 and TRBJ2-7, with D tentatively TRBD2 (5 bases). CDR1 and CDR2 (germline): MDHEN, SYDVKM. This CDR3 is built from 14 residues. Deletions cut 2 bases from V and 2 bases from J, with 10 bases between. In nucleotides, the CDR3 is TGTGCCAGCAGTTTAACGGGATTGACCTACGAGCAGTACTTC. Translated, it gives CASSLTGLTYEQYF.

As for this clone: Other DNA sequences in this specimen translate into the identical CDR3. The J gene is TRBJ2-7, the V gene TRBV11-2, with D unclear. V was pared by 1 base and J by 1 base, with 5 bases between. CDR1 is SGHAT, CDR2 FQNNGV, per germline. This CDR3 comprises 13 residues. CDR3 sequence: CASSLGGSYEQYF. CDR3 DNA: TGTGCCAGCAGCTTAGGAGGTTCCTACGAGCAGTACTTC. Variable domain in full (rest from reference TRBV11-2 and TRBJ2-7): EAGVAQSPRYKIIEKRQSVAFWCNPISGHATLYWYQQILGQGPKLLIQFQNNGVVDDSQLPKDRFSAERLKGVDSTLKIQPAKLEDSAVYLCASSLGGSYEQYFGPGTRLTVT.

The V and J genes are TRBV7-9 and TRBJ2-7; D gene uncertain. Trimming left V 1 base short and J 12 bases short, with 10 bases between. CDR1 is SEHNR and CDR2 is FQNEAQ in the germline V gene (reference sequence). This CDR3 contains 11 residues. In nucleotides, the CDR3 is TGTGCCAGCAGCTTAGACAGCGCAGGGTACTTC. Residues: CASSLDSAGYF.

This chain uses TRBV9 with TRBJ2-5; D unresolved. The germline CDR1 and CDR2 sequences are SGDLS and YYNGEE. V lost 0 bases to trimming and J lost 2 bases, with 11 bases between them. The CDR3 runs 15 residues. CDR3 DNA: TGTGCCAGCAGCGTAGATACGGGTAGACAAGAGACCCAGTACTTC. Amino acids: CASSVDTGRQETQYF. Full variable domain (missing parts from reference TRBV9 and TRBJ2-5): DSGVTQTPKHLITATGQRVTLRCSPRSGDLSVYWYQQSLDQGLQFLIQYYNGEERAKGNILERFSAQQFPDLHSELNLSSLELGDSALYFCASSVDTGRQETQYFGPGTRLLVL.

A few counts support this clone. The CDR3 is CSAVAGAVGELFF. CDR3 sequence (DNA): TGCAGTGCGGTTGCGGGGGCAGTCGGGGAGCTGTTTTTT. This sequence joins TRBV29-1 and TRBJ2-2; possibly TRBD2 for D (7 bases). CDR1 is SQVTM and CDR2 is ANQGSEA in the germline V gene. The CDR3 is 13 amino acids.

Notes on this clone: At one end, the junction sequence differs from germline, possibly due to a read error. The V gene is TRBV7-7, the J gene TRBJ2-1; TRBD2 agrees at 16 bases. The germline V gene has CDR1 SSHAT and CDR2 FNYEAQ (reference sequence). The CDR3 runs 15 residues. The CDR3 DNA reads TGTGCTAGCACGGGACTAGCGGGAGGGGTGGGCGAGCAGTTCTTC. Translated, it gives CASTGLAGGVGEQFF.

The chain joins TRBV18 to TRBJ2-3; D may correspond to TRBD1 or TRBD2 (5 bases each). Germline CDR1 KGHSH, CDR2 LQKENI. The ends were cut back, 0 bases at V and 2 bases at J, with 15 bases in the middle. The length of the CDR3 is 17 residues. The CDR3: CASSPPPGLRATDTQYF. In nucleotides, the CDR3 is TGTGCCAGCTCACCACCCCCAGGGTTGAGGGCCACAGATACGCAGTATTTT.

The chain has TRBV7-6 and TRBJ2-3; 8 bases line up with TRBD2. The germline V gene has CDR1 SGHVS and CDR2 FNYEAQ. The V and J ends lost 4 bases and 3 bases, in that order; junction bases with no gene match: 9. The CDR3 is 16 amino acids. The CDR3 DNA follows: TGTGCCAGCAGCTCGGGAGGGGGGCGTTTAACAGATACGCAGTATTTT. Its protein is CASSSGGGRLTDTQYF.

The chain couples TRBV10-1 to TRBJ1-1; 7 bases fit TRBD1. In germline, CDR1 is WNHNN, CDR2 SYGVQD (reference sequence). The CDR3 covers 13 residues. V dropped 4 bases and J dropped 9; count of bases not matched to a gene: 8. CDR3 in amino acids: CASSGPSGGKAFF. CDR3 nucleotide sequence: TGCGCCAGCAGTGGACCCTCAGGGGGGAAAGCTTTCTTT.

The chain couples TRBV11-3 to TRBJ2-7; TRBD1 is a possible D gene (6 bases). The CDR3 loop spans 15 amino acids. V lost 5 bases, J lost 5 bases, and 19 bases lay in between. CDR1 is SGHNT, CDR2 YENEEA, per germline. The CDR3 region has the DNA TGTGCCAGCAGCCATTACAGGGCCCCACGCCACGAGCAGTACTTC. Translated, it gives CASSHYRAPRHEQYF.

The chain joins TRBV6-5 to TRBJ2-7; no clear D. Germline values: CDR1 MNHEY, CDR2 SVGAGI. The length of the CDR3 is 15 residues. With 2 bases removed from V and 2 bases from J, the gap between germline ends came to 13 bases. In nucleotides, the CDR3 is TGTGCCAGCAGTTACAGTCTTCACAGAGCCTACGAGCAGTACTTC. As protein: CASSYSLHRAYEQYF.

The CDR3 here is CASSRDSSYEQYF. CDR3 DNA: TGTGCCAGCTCACGGGACAGCTCCTACGAGCAGTACTTC. The chain recombines TRBV18 with TRBJ2-7; 7 bases match TRBD1. The V gene end was trimmed by 4 bases and the J gene end by 0 bases; junction bases not matched to a gene: 0. The CDR3 covers 13 residues. Germline V gene sequence: CDR1 KGHSH, CDR2 LQKENI.

The CDR3 nucleotides read TGTGCCAGCAGCATGTTCGGGCAGGGCAGTATGAACACTGAAGCTTTCTTT. Its protein is CASSMFGQGSMNTEAFF. The rearrangement links TRBV14 to TRBJ1-1; D perhaps matches TRBD1 (5 bases). Between the trimmed V and J ends, which lost 5 bases and 0 bases, there was a span of 19 bases. Germline CDR1 SGHDN, CDR2 FVKESK. This CDR3 is 17 amino acids long.

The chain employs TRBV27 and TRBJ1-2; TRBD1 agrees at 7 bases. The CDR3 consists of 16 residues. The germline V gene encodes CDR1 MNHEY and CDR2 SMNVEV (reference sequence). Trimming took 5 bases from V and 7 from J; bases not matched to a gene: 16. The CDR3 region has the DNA TGTGCCAGCAGTCCTCTGCTAACAGGGGATCTGCGTGGCTACACCTTC. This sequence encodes CASSPLLTGDLRGYTF.

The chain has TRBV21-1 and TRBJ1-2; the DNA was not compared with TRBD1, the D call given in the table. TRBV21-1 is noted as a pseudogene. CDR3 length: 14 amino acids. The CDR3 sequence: CASSSTGAVYGYTF. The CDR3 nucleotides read TGTGCCAGCAGTTCGACAGGGGCGGTCTATGGCTACACCTTC.

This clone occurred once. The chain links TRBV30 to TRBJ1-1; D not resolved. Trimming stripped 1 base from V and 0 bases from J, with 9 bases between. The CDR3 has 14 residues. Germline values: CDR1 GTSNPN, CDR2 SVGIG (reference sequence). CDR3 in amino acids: CAWSGGRVNTEAFF. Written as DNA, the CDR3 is TGTGCCTGGAGTGGCGGTCGAGTGAACACTGAAGCTTTCTTT.